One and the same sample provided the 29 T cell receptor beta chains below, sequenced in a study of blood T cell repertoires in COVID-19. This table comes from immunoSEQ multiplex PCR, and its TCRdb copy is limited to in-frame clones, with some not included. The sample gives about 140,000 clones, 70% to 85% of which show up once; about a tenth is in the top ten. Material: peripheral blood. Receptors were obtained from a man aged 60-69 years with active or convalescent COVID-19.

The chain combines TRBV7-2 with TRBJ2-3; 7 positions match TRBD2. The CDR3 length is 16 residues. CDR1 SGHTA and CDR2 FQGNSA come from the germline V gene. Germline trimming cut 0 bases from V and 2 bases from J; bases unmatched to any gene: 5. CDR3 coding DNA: TGTGCCAGCAGCTTAGCGCGGACTAGTAACACAGATACGCAGTATTTT. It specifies CASSLARTSNTDTQYF.

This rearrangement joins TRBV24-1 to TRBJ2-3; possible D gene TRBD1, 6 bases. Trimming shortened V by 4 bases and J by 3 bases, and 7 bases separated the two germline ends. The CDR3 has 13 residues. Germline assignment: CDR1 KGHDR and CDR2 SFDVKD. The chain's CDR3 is CATSERGTDTQYF. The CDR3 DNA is TGTGCCACCAGTGAAAGGGGGACAGATACGCAGTATTTT.

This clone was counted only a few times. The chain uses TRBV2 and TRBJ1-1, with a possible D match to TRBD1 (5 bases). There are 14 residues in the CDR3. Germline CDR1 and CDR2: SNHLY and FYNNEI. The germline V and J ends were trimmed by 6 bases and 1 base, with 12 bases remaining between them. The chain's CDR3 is CASSIMDTNTEAFF. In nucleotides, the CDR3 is TGTGCCAGCAGCATTATGGACACGAACACTGAAGCTTTCTTT.

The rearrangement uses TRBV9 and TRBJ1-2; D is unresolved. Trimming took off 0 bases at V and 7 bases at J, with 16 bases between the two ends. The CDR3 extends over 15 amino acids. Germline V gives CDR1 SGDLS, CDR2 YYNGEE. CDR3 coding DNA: TGTGCCAGCAGCGTAGAAGACGGATGGCCAGGTGGCTACACCTTC. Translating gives CASSVEDGWPGGYTF.

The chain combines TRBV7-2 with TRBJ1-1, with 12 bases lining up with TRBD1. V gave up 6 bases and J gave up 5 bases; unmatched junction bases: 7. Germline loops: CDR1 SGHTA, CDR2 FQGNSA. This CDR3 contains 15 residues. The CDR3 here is CASRTGTGGETEAFF. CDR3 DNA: TGTGCCAGCAGAACCGGGACAGGGGGCGAAACTGAAGCTTTCTTT.

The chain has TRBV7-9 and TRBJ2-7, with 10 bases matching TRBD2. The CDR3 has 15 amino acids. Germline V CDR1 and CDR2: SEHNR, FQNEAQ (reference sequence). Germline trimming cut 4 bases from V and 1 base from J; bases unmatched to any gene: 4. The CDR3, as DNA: TGTGCCAGCAGCTCCTCTAGCGGGAGTTCCTACGAGCAGTACGTC. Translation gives CASSSSSGSSYEQYV.

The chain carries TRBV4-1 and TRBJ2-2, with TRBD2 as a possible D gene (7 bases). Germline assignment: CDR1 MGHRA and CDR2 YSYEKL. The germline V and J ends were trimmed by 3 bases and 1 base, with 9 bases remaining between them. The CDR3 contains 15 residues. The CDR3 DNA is TGCGCCAGCAGCCACGGGGGGCAGAACACCGGGGAGCTGTTTTTT. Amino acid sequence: CASSHGGQNTGELFF.

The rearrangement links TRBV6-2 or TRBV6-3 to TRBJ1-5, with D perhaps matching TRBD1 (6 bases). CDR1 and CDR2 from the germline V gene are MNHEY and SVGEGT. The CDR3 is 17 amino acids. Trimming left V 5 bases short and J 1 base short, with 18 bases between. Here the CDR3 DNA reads TGTGCCAGCAGTGCATCGACAGGTATGACCAGCAATCAGCCCCAGCATTTT. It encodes CASSASTGMTSNQPQHF.

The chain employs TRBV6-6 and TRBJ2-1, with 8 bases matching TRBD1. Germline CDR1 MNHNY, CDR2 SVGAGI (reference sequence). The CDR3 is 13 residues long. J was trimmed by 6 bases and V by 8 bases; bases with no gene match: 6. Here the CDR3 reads CASLTGGSNEQFF. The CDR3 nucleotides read TGTGCCAGCCTCACAGGGGGTAGCAATGAGCAGTTCTTC.

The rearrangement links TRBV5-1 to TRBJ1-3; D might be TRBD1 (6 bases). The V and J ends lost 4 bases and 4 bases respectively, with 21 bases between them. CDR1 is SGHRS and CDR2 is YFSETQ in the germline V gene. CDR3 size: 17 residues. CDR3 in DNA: TGCGCCAGCAGCCGACCGGGAGGGACAAACACGGGAAACACCATATATTTT. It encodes CASSRPGGTNTGNTIYF.

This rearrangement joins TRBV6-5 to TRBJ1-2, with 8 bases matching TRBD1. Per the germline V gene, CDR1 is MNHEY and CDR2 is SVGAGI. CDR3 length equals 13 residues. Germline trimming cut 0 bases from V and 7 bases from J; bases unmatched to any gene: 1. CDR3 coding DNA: TGTGCCAGCAGTTACTCGGACAGGGCTGGCTACACCTTC. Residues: CASSYSDRAGYTF.

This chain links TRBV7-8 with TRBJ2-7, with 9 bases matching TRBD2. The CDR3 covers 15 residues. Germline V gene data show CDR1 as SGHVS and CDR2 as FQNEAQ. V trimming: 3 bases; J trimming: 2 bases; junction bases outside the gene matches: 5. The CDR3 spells CASSFTSGSTYEQYF. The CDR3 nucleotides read TGTGCCAGCAGCTTTACTAGCGGGTCCACCTACGAGCAGTACTTC.

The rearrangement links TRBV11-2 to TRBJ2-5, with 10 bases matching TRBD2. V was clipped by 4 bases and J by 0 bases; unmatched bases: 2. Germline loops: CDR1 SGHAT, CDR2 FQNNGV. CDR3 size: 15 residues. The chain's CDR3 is CASSSGTSDQETQYF. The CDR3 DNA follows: TGTGCCAGCAGCTCAGGGACTAGCGACCAAGAGACCCAGTACTTC.

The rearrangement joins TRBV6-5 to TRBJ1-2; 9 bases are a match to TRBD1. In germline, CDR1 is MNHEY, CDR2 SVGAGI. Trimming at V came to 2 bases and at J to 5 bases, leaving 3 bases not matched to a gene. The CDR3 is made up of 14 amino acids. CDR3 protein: CASSYGTGRYGYTF. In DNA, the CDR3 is TGTGCCAGCAGTTACGGGACAGGGCGGTATGGCTACACCTTC.

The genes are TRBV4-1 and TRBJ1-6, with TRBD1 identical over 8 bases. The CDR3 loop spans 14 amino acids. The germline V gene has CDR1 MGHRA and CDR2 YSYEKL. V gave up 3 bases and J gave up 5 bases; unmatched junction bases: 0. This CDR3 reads CASSQTGDNSPLHF. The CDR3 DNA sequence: TGCGCCAGCAGCCAGACAGGGGATAATTCACCCCTCCACTTT.

CDR3 DNA sequence: TGTGCCAGCGTGGACAGGGTGGGAGGCTACACCTTC. As protein: CASVDRVGGYTF. The chain uses TRBV27 and TRBJ1-2; 8 positions match TRBD1. The CDR3 runs to 12 residues. Germline CDR1 and CDR2: MNHEY and SMNVEV (reference sequence). V shed 8 bases, J shed 8 bases, and the junction held 7 bases outside the gene matches.

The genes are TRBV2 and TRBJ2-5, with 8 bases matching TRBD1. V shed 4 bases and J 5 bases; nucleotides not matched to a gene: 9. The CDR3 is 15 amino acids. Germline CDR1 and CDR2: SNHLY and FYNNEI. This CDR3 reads CASSAGTGAVETQYF. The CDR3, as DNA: TGTGCCAGCAGTGCTGGGACAGGCGCGGTGGAGACCCAGTACTTC.

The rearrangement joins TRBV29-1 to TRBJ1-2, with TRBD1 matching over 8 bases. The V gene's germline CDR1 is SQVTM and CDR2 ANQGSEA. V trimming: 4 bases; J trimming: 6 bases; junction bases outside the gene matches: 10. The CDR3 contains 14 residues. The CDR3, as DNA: TGCAGCGTTGGCTCTTGGACAGGGTCGGATGGCTACACCTTC. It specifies CSVGSWTGSDGYTF. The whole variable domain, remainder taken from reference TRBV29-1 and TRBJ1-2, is SAVISQKPSRDICQRGTSLTIQCQVDSQVTMMFWYRQQPGQSLTLIATANQGSEATYESGFVIDKFPISRPNLTFSTLTVSNMSPEDSSIYLCSVGSWTGSDGYTFGSGTRLTVV.

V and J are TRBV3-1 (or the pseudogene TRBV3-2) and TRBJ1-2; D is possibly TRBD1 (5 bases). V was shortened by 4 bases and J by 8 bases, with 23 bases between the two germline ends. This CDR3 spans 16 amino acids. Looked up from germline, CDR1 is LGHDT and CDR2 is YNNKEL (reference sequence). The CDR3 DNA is TGTGCCAGCAGCCCGGGCAGGGTGCCCTCCCTGGACGGCTACACCTTC. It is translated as CASSPGRVPSLDGYTF.

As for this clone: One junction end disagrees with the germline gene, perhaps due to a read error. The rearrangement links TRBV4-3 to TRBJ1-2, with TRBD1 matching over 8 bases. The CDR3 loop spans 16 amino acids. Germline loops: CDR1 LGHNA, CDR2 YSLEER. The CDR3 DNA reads TGCGCCAGCAGTCAAGGGGCAGGGGGCGCCGGCTATGGCTACACCTTC. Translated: CASSQGAGGAGYGYTF.

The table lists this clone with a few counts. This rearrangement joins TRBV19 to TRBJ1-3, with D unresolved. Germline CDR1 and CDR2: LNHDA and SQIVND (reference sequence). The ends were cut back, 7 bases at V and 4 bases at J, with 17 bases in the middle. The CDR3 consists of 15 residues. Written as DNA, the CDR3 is TGTGCCAGTAACCGACGGATCGACGGGGGAAACACCATATATTTT. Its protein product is CASNRRIDGGNTIYF.

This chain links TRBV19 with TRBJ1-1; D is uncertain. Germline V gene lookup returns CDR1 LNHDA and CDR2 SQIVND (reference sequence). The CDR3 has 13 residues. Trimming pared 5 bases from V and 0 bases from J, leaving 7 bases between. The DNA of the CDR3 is TGTGCCAGTAGTTATAACATGAACACTGAAGCTTTCTTT. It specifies CASSYNMNTEAFF.

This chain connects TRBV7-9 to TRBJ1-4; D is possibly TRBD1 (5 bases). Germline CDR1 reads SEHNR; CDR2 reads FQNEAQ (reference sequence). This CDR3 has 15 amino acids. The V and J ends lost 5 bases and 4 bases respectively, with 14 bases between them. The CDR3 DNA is TGTGCCAGCAGCCCGCCCGACAGAGATAATGAAAAACTGTTTTTT. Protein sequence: CASSPPDRDNEKLFF.

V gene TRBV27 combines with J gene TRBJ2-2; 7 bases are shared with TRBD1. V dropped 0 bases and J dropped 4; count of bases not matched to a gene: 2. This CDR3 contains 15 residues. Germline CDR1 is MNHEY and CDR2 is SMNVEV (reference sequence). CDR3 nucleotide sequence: TGTGCCAGCAGTTTATCAGGGGGCTTCACCGGGGAGCTGTTTTTT. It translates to CASSLSGGFTGELFF.

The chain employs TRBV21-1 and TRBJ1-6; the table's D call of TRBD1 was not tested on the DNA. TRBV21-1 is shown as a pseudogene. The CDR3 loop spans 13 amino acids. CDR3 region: CAQGGRLNSPLHF. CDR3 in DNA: TGTGCCCAGGGGGGACGTTTAAATTCACCCCTCCACTTT.

The CDR3 is CASSQGSTEVSPLHF. CDR3 DNA: TGCGCCAGCAGCCAAGGTAGTACAGAAGTGTCACCCCTCCACTTT. The chain has TRBV4-3 and TRBJ1-6; D is undetermined. Germline CDR1 LGHNA, CDR2 YSLEER. The CDR3 has 15 amino acids. V was trimmed by 1 base and J by 10 bases, leaving 14 bases between them.

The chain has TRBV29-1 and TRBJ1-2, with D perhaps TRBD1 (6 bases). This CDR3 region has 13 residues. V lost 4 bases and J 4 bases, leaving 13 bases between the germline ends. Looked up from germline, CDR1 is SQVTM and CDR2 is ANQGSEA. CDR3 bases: TGCAGCGTTGCTCAGGGGTATGGCTATGGCTACACCTTC. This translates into CSVAQGYGYGYTF.

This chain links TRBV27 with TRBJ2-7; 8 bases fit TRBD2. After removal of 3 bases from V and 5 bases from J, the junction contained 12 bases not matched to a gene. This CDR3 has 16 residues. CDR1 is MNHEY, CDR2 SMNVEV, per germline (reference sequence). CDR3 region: CASSFGPRTSNNEQYV. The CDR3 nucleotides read TGTGCCAGCAGTTTCGGTCCGAGGACTAGCAATAACGAGCAGTACGTC.

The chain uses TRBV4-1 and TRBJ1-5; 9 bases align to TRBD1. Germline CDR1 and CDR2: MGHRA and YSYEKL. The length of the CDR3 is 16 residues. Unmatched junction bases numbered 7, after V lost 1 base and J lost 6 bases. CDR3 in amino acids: CASSQVGGTGTQPQHF. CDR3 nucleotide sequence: TGCGCCAGCAGCCAAGTAGGGGGGACAGGGACTCAGCCCCAGCATTTT.